This T cell receptor (beta chain) derives from a study of blood T cell repertoires in COVID-19. Study summary: Samples came from the United States, Italy and Spain, spanning acute and convalescent COVID-19. The cDNA or gDNA used as material had been derived from T cells, B-cell-depleted T cells, or PBMCs.

CDR3 length equals 18 residues. The germline CDR1 and CDR2 sequences are MGHRA and YSYEKL. V lost 1 base and J 0 bases, leaving 16 bases between the germline ends. During active infection, Seattle patients enrolled and were then monitored through disease. Clones were read by immunoSEQ multiplex PCR, and TCRdb kept only the in-frame ones, dropping some. In the table there are 200,000 to 300,000 clones, 80% to 95% of which are singletons. The TCR was taken from a man aged 25-40 years with COVID-19, enrolled during active disease. The chain employs TRBV4-1 and TRBJ2-1, with TRBD2 as a possible D gene (6 bases). Specimen: peripheral blood. Written as DNA, the CDR3 is TGCGCCAGCAGCCAAGGGTGGGTGCGGGGCAACTCCTACAATGAGCAGTTCTTC. It specifies CASSQGWVRGNSYNEQFF.